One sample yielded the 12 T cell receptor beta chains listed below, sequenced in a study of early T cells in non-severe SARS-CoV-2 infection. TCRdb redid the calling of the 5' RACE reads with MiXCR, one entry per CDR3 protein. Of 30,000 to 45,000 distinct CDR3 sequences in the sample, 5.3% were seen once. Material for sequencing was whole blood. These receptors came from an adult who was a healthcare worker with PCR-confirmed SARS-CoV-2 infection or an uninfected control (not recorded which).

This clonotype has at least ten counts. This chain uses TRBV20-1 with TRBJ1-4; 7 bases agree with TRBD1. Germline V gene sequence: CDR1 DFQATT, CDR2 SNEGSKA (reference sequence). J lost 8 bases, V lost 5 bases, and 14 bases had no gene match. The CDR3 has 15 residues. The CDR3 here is CSAPQRQGSPEKLFF. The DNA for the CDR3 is TGCAGTGCTCCGCAACGACAGGGTTCCCCCGAAAAACTGTTTTTT.

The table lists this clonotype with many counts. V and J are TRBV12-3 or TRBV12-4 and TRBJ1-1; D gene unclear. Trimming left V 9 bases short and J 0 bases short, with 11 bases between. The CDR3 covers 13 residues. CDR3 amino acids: CASTRPMNTEAFF. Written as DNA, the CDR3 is TGTGCCAGTACCCGGCCTATGAACACTGAAGCTTTCTTT.

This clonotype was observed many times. CDR3 sequence reads: CASSFPRNTIYF. CDR3 nucleotides: TGTGCCAGCAGCTTTCCACGAAACACCATATATTTT. The chain has TRBV11-3 and TRBJ1-3; D not resolved. Germline values: CDR1 SGHNT, CDR2 YENEEA. Trimming took off 3 bases at V and 5 bases at J, with 5 bases between the two ends. CDR3 length: 12 residues.

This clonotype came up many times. This chain's CDR3 is CASSLRLFPQETQYF. CDR3 coding DNA: TGTGCCAGCAGTCTCCGGCTGTTCCCCCAAGAGACCCAGTACTTC. This chain connects TRBV12-3 or TRBV12-4 to TRBJ2-5; D is undetermined. The germline V and J ends were trimmed by 5 bases and 1 base, with 14 bases remaining between them. CDR3 size: 15 residues.

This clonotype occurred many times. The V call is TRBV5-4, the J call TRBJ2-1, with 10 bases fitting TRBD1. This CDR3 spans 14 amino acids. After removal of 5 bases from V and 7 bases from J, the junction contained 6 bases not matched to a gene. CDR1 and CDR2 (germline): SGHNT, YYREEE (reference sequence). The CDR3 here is CASSGGQGRNEQFF. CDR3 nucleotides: TGTGCCAGCAGTGGGGGACAGGGGAGAAATGAGCAGTTCTTC.

In DNA, the CDR3 is TGTGCCATTACCGGGACGGAGCTCTACAATGAGCAGTTCTTC. Translating gives CAITGTELYNEQFF. The genes are TRBV10-3 and TRBJ2-1; the D call may be TRBD1 or TRBD2 (5 bases each). The length of the CDR3 is 14 residues. The germline CDR1 and CDR2 sequences are ENHRY and SYGVKD. The V end lost 9 bases, the J end lost 3 bases, and 15 bases lay between the germline ends.

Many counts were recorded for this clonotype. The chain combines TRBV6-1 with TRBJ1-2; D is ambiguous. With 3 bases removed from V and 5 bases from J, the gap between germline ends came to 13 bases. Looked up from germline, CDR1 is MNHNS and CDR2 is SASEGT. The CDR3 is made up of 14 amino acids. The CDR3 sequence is CASSDRRGQYGYTF. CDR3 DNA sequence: TGTGCCAGCAGTGACCGCCGGGGTCAATATGGCTACACCTTC.

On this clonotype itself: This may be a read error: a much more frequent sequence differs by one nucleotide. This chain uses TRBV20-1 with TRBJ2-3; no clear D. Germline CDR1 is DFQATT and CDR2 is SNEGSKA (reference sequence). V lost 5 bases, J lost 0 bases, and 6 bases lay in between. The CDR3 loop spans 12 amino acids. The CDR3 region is CSAWGSTDTQYF. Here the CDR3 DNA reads TGCAGTGCTTGGGGTAGCACAGATACGCAGTATTTT.

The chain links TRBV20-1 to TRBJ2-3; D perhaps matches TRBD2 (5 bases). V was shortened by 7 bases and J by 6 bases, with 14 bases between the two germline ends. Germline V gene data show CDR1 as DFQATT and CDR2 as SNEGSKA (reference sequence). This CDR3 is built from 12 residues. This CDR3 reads CSVSGSTDTQYF. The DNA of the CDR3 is TGCAGTGTTTCGGGAAGTACGGATACGCAGTATTTT.

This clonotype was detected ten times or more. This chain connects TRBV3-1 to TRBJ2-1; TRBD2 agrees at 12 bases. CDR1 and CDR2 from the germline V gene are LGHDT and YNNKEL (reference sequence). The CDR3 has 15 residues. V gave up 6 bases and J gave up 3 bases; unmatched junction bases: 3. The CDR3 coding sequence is TGTGCCAGCAGTGAGACTAGCGGGAGCTACAATGAGCAGTTCTTC. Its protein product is CASSETSGSYNEQFF.

The CDR3 DNA reads as TGTGCCAGCAGCCCCGGATTCAAGGGTGAGACCCAGTACTTC. It encodes CASSPGFKGETQYF. This chain uses TRBV6-6 with TRBJ2-5; no clear D gene. The germline CDR1 and CDR2 sequences are MNHNY and SVGAGI (reference sequence). The CDR3 has 14 amino acids. The V end was cut by 6 bases, the J end by 5 bases, with 16 bases between.

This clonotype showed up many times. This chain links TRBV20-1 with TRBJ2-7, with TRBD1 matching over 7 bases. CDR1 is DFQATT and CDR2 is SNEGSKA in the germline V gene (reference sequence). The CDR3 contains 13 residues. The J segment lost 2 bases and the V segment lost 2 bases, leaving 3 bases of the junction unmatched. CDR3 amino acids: CSARSGQAYEQYF. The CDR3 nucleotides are TGCAGTGCTAGATCCGGACAGGCCTACGAGCAGTACTTC.